The present entry profiles one T cell receptor (beta chain) with its context. This specimen comes from a study of T cell responses to AZD1222 COVID-19 vaccine. Libraries were prepared by immunoSEQ multiplex PCR; TCRdb keeps only in-frame clonotypes and omits some of them. The data hold about 100,000 clones, with 87% observed a single time. The source is an adult who received the AZD1222 COVID-19 vaccine. The sequencing here drew on peripheral blood, taken 28 days after the second AZD1222 dose.

CDR3: CASSGRDRWNSPLHF. CDR3 bases: TGTGCCAGCAGCGGCCGGGACAGGTGGAATTCACCCCTCCACTTT. J is TRBJ1-6 and V is TRBV3-1 (or the pseudogene TRBV3-2); 8 nucleotides align to TRBD1. Unmatched junction bases numbered 7, after V lost 5 bases and J lost 7 bases. This CDR3 spans 15 amino acids. Germline V CDR1 and CDR2: LGHDT, YNNKEL (reference sequence).